This T cell receptor beta chain was sequenced during a study of response to subunit inactivated influenza vaccine. V shed 5 bases and J shed 3 bases, with 13 bases lying between them. Germline V gene lookup returns CDR1 MNHEY and CDR2 SMNVEV (reference sequence). The CDR3 extends over 14 amino acids. A remark on this clonotype: Its antigen is unidentified.

TCRdb fed the RT-PCR reads into MiXCR, producing one record per CDR3 protein. Of around 790,000 distinct CDR3 sequences in the sample, 21% were seen once. Study findings and constraints: Authors suggested each seasonal flu vaccination may recruit only limited numbers of new T cells.

This clonotype was sampled from a man over 45 who received an inactivated influenza vaccine. Sequencing used PBMCs from blood, obtained around 5 days after vaccination. The J gene is TRBJ1-1, the V gene TRBV27; D remains ambiguous. CDR3 DNA: TGTGCCAGCAGTCAAAGGGCCACATACACTGAAGCTTTCTTT. Its protein product is CASSQRATYTEAFF.